The source of this T cell receptor beta chain is a study of cytomegalovirus exposure and HLA in healthy donors. Deletions cut 6 bases from V and 8 bases from J, with 10 bases between. CDR1 and CDR2 from the germline V gene are SQVTM and ANQGSEA. CDR3 size: 10 residues. Overall study findings and caveats: There were several of the most significant clusters that appeared linked to common viral pathogens in a later analysis.

PCR was performed using 60 Vbeta and 13 Jbeta primers. Libraries were prepared by immunoSEQ multiplex PCR; TCRdb keeps only in-frame clonotypes and omits some of them. The table has 130,000 or so clones, about 74% seen once. Comment on this clone: Its target is unknown.

The sample consisted of PBMCs. This receptor was obtained from a man between 18 and 29 years old in good health and CMV-seropositive. This chain joins TRBV29-1 and TRBJ1-1; D possibly corresponds to TRBD1 (5 bases). CDR3 sequence (DNA): TGCAGCGTCGAGCAGGGAGAAGCTTTCTTT. Protein product: CSVEQGEAFF.